The following is a TCR beta chain sequence with its context. Its antigen is undetermined. Germline-derived CDR1 and CDR2 are SQVTM and ANQGSEA. CDR3 size: 13 residues. The trim removed 4 bases at V and 7 bases at J, leaving 7 bases unmatched. The data stem from a study of T cells in localized non-small cell lung cancer. General study results and limits: Appearances in adjacent lung were noted for a median around 55 of the top 100 tumor clones. Of the tissues analyzed, uninvolved adjacent lung showed maximal T cell clonality, greater than tumor.

Repertoires were generated with immunoSEQ multiplex PCR, while TCRdb's copy carries only in-frame clones and drops some. The table lists nearly 11,000 clones, roughly four fifths of them singletons, with 15% to 20% in the top ten. The sequencing here drew on peripheral blood mononuclear cells, taken before any cancer treatment. The genes are TRBV29-1 and TRBJ1-1; 9 nucleotides line up with TRBD1. The TCR comes from a female donor older than 55 with stage II lung adenocarcinoma. In DNA form, the CDR3 reads TGCAGCGTTGCTACAGGGGGCTTGATTGAAGCTTTCTTT. Protein: CSVATGGLIEAFF.